Below, 4 T cell receptor beta chains from the same sample are listed, as sequenced in a study of technical replicates of blood from a handful of donors. Profiled with immunoSEQ multiplex PCR; TCRdb holds only in-frame clones, not every one. The sample yields some 79,000 clones, more than 85% seen once. The source material was T cells isolated from PBMCs. The receptors originated from a human donor in good health. Some clones in this sample may be carry-over from other donors' samples.

This chain links TRBV19 with TRBJ2-5; 12 bases are shared with TRBD2. The germline CDR1 and CDR2 sequences are LNHDA and SQIVND (reference sequence). The CDR3 consists of 15 residues. V shed 4 bases, J shed 0 bases, and the junction held 0 bases outside the gene matches. CDR3 sequence: CASSRTSGNQETQYF. Here the CDR3 DNA reads TGTGCCAGTAGTAGGACTAGCGGGAACCAAGAGACCCAGTACTTC.

The chain has TRBV19 and TRBJ1-3; D gene ambiguous. The CDR3 totals 14 residues. Germline V gene sequence: CDR1 LNHDA, CDR2 SQIVND (reference sequence). With 5 bases removed from V and 0 bases from J, the gap between germline ends came to 8 bases. CDR3 bases: TGTGCCAGTAGTCCGAGCTCCTCTGGAAACACCATATATTTT. Translated: CASSPSSSGNTIYF. Combining the CDR3 with reference TRBV19 and TRBJ1-3 gives the whole variable domain DGGITQSPKYLFRKEGQNVTLSCEQNLNHDAMYWYRQDPGQGLRLIYYSQIVNDFQKGDIAEGYSVSREKKESFPLTVTSAQKNPTAFYLCASSPSSSGNTIYFGEGSWLTVV.

This clone showed up just once. One end of the junction fails to match germline, which may point to a read error. The J gene is TRBJ2-7, the V gene TRBV18; TRBD2 aligns across 11 bases. Germline assignment: CDR1 KGHSH and CDR2 LQKENI. This CDR3 has 14 residues. CDR3 sequence (DNA): TGTGCCAGCTCCCCACTAGCGGGAGAGGTCGAGCAGTACTTC. This translates into CASSPLAGEVEQYF.

The chain uses TRBV30 and TRBJ1-6, with unresolved D. The CDR3 has 13 amino acids. The germline CDR1 and CDR2 sequences are GTSNPN and SVGIG (reference sequence). With 5 bases removed from V and 5 bases from J, the gap between germline ends came to 10 bases. CDR3 region: CAWGPQNNSPLHF. CDR3 coding DNA: TGTGCCTGGGGGCCACAGAATAATTCACCCCTCCACTTT.